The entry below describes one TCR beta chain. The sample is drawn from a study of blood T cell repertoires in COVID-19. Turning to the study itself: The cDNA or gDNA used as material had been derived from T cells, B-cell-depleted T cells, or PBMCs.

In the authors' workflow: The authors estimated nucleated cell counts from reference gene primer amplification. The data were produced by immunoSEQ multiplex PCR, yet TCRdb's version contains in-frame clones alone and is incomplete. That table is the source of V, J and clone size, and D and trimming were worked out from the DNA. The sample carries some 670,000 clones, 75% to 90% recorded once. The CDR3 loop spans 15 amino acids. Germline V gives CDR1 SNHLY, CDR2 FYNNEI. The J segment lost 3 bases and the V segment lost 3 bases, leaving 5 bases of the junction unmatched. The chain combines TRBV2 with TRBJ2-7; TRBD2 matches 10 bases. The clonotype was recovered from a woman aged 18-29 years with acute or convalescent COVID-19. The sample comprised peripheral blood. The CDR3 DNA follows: TGTGCCAGCAGTGATTGGGCTAGCGGGGGCTACGAGCAGTACTTC. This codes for CASSDWASGGYEQYF.